The next 25 T cell receptor beta chains were all read from a single sample in a study of blood T cell repertoires in COVID-19. Some clones are missing from TCRdb's copy, which holds only in-frame ones; the method was immunoSEQ multiplex PCR. The data show a few hundred thousand clones, about 83% seen once. The sample taken for sequencing was peripheral blood. The receptors come from a woman aged 45-60 years with acute or convalescent COVID-19.

The chain is built from TRBV6-2 or TRBV6-3 and TRBJ2-7; TRBD2 aligns across 11 bases. This CDR3 is built from 15 residues. Germline V gene lookup returns CDR1 MNHEY and CDR2 SVGEGT. The junction had 8 bases not matched to a gene; V was cut back by 2 bases and J by 8 bases. CDR3 DNA sequence: TGTGCCAGCAGTTACGGTGGTAGCGGGAGGGCGCAGCAGTACTTC. Translated, it gives CASSYGGSGRAQQYF.

This clone has more than one count but fewer than ten. The chain combines TRBV7-2 with TRBJ1-2, with 7 bases identical to TRBD1. CDR3 length: 12 amino acids. CDR1 and CDR2 from the germline V gene are SGHTA and FQGNSA. With V trimmed by 9 bases and J by 8 bases, 9 bases remained unmatched. This CDR3 reads CASSTGARGYTF. In DNA form, the CDR3 reads TGTGCCAGTTCCACAGGGGCCCGGGGCTACACCTTC.

This chain links TRBV11-2 with TRBJ2-2, with 12 bases matching TRBD2. This CDR3 spans 16 amino acids. CDR1 SGHAT and CDR2 FQNNGV come from the germline V gene. The J segment lost 4 bases and the V segment lost 3 bases, leaving 3 bases of the junction unmatched. CDR3 DNA sequence: TGTGCCAGCAGCTTTCTAGCGGGAGGGACCACCGGGGAGCTGTTTTTT. This gives the protein CASSFLAGGTTGELFF.

The rearrangement uses TRBV5-1 and TRBJ1-2; D ambiguous. This CDR3 comprises 16 residues. V was cut by 4 bases and J by 3 bases, with 19 bases left in between. From germline, CDR1 is SGHRS and CDR2 YFSETQ. CDR3 bases: TGCGCCAGCAGCCTGGTCGGCGGGTTGAGGGACTATGGCTACACCTTC. It codes for CASSLVGGLRDYGYTF.

The chain links TRBV15 to TRBJ2-4, with 7 bases that match TRBD1. Germline lookup yields CDR1 LNHNV and CDR2 YYDKDF (reference sequence). The CDR3 extends over 19 amino acids. The ends lost 0 bases at V and 1 base at J; junction bases unmatched: 12. The CDR3 nucleotides read TGTGCCACCAGCAGAGATCGCGGGCAGGACAGGCTTGCCAAAAACATTCAGTACTTC. It encodes CATSRDRGQDRLAKNIQYF.

The chain uses TRBV2 and TRBJ1-6; 8 nucleotides align to TRBD1. Losses at the gene ends were 2 bases for V and 4 bases for J; bases not matched to a gene: 7. Germline CDR1 and CDR2: SNHLY and FYNNEI. CDR3 length: 17 residues. CDR3 amino acids: CASSEWQGAGYNSPLHF. The CDR3 DNA reads TGTGCCAGCAGTGAATGGCAGGGGGCGGGGTATAATTCACCCCTCCACTTT. The variable domain in full, with the rest retrieved from reference TRBV2 and TRBJ1-6, is EPEVTQTPSHQVTQMGQEVILRCVPISNHLYFYWYRQILGQKVEFLVSFYNNEISEKSEIFDDQFSVERPDGSNFTLKIRSTKLEDSAMYFCASSEWQGAGYNSPLHFGNGTRLTVT.

V is TRBV24-1 and J is TRBJ2-1; TRBD2 aligns across 16 bases. The germline V gene encodes CDR1 KGHDR and CDR2 SFDVKD. The V gene end was trimmed by 3 bases and the J gene end by 8 bases; junction bases not matched to a gene: 9. This CDR3 region has 18 residues. The CDR3 sequence is CATSDPRPGLAGGDEQFF. The CDR3 nucleotides read TGTGCCACCAGTGATCCTCGTCCGGGACTAGCGGGAGGGGATGAGCAGTTCTTC.

The count of this clone is one. The genes are TRBV5-1 and TRBJ2-1; 9 nucleotides line up with TRBD2. Germline V gene data show CDR1 as SGHRS and CDR2 as YFSETQ. With 0 bases clipped from V and 4 bases from J, the junction kept 5 bases outside the gene matches. This CDR3 is 16 amino acids long. The CDR3, as DNA: TGCGCCAGCAGCTTGGCGGGGCTAGCGGGGTACAATGAGCAGTTCTTC. Its protein is CASSLAGLAGYNEQFF.

V usage is TRBV6-5 and J usage is TRBJ1-3; possibly TRBD1 for D (6 bases). V lost 0 bases, J lost 4 bases, and 13 bases lay in between. The CDR3 loop spans 16 amino acids. The germline CDR1 and CDR2 sequences are MNHEY and SVGAGI. CDR3 amino acids: CASSYSISGAGNTIYF. The CDR3 DNA follows: TGTGCCAGCAGTTACTCGATATCAGGGGCCGGAAACACCATATATTTT.

The chain has TRBV9 and TRBJ1-1; D is perhaps TRBD1 (5 bases). CDR1 SGDLS and CDR2 YYNGEE come from the germline V gene. V lost 3 bases and J 3 bases, leaving 9 bases between the germline ends. This CDR3 is 13 amino acids long. The CDR3 coding sequence is TGTGCCAGCAGCGCGGACACACACACTGAAGCTTTCTTT. Protein: CASSADTHTEAFF.

This sequence joins TRBV10-3 and TRBJ2-1; maybe TRBD2 (5 bases). Trimming shortened V by 7 bases and J by 7 bases, and 17 bases separated the two germline ends. CDR1 ENHRY and CDR2 SYGVKD come from the germline V gene. The CDR3 is 14 amino acids. In nucleotides, the CDR3 is TGTGCCATCACGGGTGGGAGCCTGGGTAATGAGCAGTTCTTC. Protein: CAITGGSLGNEQFF.

The J gene is TRBJ1-2, the V gene TRBV30, with TRBD1 matching over 8 bases. CDR3 length equals 14 residues. V trimming: 2 bases; J trimming: 2 bases; junction bases outside the gene matches: 4. The V gene's germline CDR1 is GTSNPN and CDR2 SVGIG (reference sequence). The CDR3 DNA reads TGTGCCTGGAGTACGCCAGGGGGCAACTATGGCTACACCTTC. It translates to CAWSTPGGNYGYTF.

This clone was seen just once. The chain recombines TRBV9 with TRBJ2-1; the D gene is possibly TRBD1 (7 bases). The CDR3 loop spans 16 amino acids. Looked up from germline, CDR1 is SGDLS and CDR2 is YYNGEE. Trimming left V 4 bases short and J 6 bases short, with 20 bases between. The CDR3 region is CASSLPAGGLGNEQFF. The CDR3 bases are TGTGCCAGCAGCCTTCCCGCAGGGGGACTGGGCAATGAGCAGTTCTTC.

V and J are TRBV4-1 and TRBJ2-7, with TRBD2 as a possible D gene (5 bases). V dropped 0 bases and J dropped 4 bases, with 16 bases sitting between them. Looked up from germline, CDR1 is MGHRA and CDR2 is YSYEKL. The CDR3 is 16 residues long. The CDR3 DNA reads TGCGCCAGCAGCCAAGATCGACGCTCGGGCGGGTACGAGCAGTACTTC. As protein: CASSQDRRSGGYEQYF.

The J gene is TRBJ1-1, the V gene TRBV19, with no clear D. This CDR3 has 14 amino acids. Per germline, CDR1 LNHDA and CDR2 SQIVND (reference sequence). Trimming left V 1 base short and J 0 bases short, with 6 bases between. The CDR3 sequence is CASSIASVNTEAFF. CDR3 nucleotides: TGTGCCAGTAGTATAGCCAGTGTGAACACTGAAGCTTTCTTT.

This CDR3 is CSVEPGKRDEQYF. For the CDR3, the DNA is TGCAGCGTTGAACCAGGGAAAAGGGACGAGCAGTACTTC. V gene TRBV29-1 combines with J gene TRBJ2-7; D might be TRBD1 (5 bases). The CDR3 loop spans 13 amino acids. With 2 bases removed from V and 5 bases from J, the gap between germline ends came to 13 bases. Looked up from germline, CDR1 is SQVTM and CDR2 is ANQGSEA.

The chain joins TRBV29-1 to TRBJ2-1; TRBD2 aligns across 12 bases. Germline V lookup: CDR1 SQVTM, CDR2 ANQGSEA. The length of the CDR3 is 16 residues. Trimming removed 3 bases from V and 5 bases from J; junction bases left unmatched: 8. The chain's CDR3 is CSVDGLAGFLNNEQFF. The CDR3 DNA sequence: TGCAGCGTTGATGGACTAGCGGGGTTCCTTAACAATGAGCAGTTCTTC.

The table lists this clone with a count of one. J is TRBJ1-1 and V is TRBV4-2; 7 nucleotides align to TRBD1. The junction had 10 bases not matched to a gene; V was cut back by 2 bases and J by 1 base. The CDR3 is 17 residues long. Germline-derived CDR1 and CDR2 are LGHNA and YNFKEQ. This CDR3 is CASSQLSGQAWNTEAFF. The CDR3 coding sequence is TGTGCCAGCAGCCAACTTTCAGGACAGGCATGGAACACTGAAGCTTTCTTT.

This clone has just one count. The same CDR3 also results from other DNA sequences found in this sample. The V gene is TRBV15, the J gene TRBJ2-5; the D gene is possibly TRBD1 (6 bases). V was shortened by 0 bases and J by 5 bases, with 10 bases between the two germline ends. Germline V gene sequence: CDR1 LNHNV, CDR2 YYDKDF (reference sequence). The CDR3 covers 14 residues. The CDR3: CATSRDRGSETQYF. CDR3 nucleotide sequence: TGTGCCACCAGCAGAGACAGGGGTTCGGAGACCCAGTACTTC. Full variable domain (outside the CDR3, taken from reference TRBV15 and TRBJ2-5): DAMVIQNPRYQVTQFGKPVTLSCSQTLNHNVMYWYQQKSSQAPKLLFHYYDKDFNNEADTPDNFQSRRPNTSFCFLDIRSPGLGDTAMYLCATSRDRGSETQYFGPGTRLLVL.

Comment on this clone: Other DNA sequences of this sample code for an identical CDR3. V usage is TRBV18 and J usage is TRBJ1-5; 7 bases map to TRBD1. J gave up 4 bases and V 3 bases, and 0 bases lay outside the gene matches. Germline V gives CDR1 KGHSH, CDR2 LQKENI. This CDR3 spans 13 amino acids. The CDR3 is CASSPGQNQPQHF. DNA for the CDR3: TGTGCCAGCTCACCGGGACAGAATCAGCCCCAGCATTTT.

This chain links TRBV7-2 with TRBJ1-6; D perhaps matches TRBD1 (6 bases). Germline CDR1 reads SGHTA; CDR2 reads FQGNSA. Trimming took off 2 bases at V and 8 bases at J, with 22 bases between the two ends. This CDR3 is built from 18 residues. The CDR3 DNA is TGTGCCAGCAGCTTAACCCTAACAGGGTTCTTCGTTGATTCACCCCTCCACTTT. It translates to CASSLTLTGFFVDSPLHF. Full variable domain (rest looked up from reference TRBV7-2 and TRBJ1-6): GAGVSQSPSNKVTEKGKDVELRCDPISGHTALYWYRQSLGQGLEFLIYFQGNSAPDKSGLPSDRFSAERTGGSVSTLTIQRTQQEDSAVYLCASSLTLTGFFVDSPLHFGNGTRLTVT.

This chain connects TRBV27 to TRBJ2-5; D is ambiguous. The CDR3 totals 13 residues. CDR1 and CDR2 from the germline V gene are MNHEY and SMNVEV (reference sequence). V lost 3 bases and J lost 2, with 7 bases in between. The CDR3 loop reads CASSFIHQETQYF. The CDR3 DNA is TGTGCCAGCAGTTTCATCCATCAAGAGACCCAGTACTTC.

The chain combines TRBV28 with TRBJ2-1; 10 bases align to TRBD2. J gave up 6 bases and V 6 bases, and 8 bases lay outside the gene matches. Germline V gene data show CDR1 as MDHEN and CDR2 as SYDVKM. CDR3 size: 15 residues. CDR3 sequence: CASSSGLARFNEQFF. The CDR3 DNA follows: TGTGCCAGCAGCTCGGGACTAGCGAGATTCAATGAGCAGTTCTTC. Combining the CDR3 with reference TRBV28 and TRBJ2-1 gives the whole variable domain DVKVTQSSRYLVKRTGEKVFLECVQDMDHENMFWYRQDPGLGLRLIYFSYDVKMKEKGDIPEGYSVSREKKERFSLILESASTNQTSMYLCASSSGLARFNEQFFGPGTRLTVL.

This sequence joins TRBV18 and TRBJ1-2; TRBD1 might be the D (5 bases). This CDR3 spans 17 amino acids. The germline CDR1 and CDR2 sequences are KGHSH and LQKENI. V gave up 3 bases and J gave up 1 base, with 18 bases separating them. In nucleotides, the CDR3 is TGTGCCAGCTCACCGTTCCCGCAGGGCAAGGTTAACTATGGCTACACCTTC. Translation: CASSPFPQGKVNYGYTF.

The genes are TRBV5-1 and TRBJ2-1; weak D call: TRBD2 (6 bases). Trimming shortened V by 0 bases and J by 0 bases, and 13 bases separated the two germline ends. The CDR3 is 17 amino acids. Germline CDR1 and CDR2: SGHRS and YFSETQ. The CDR3: CASSLGTGVVSYNEQFF. The CDR3 coding sequence is TGCGCCAGCAGCTTGGGTACGGGAGTAGTCTCCTACAATGAGCAGTTCTTC.